This record covers a single T cell receptor (beta chain). This entry belongs to a study of identical twins. Per the germline V gene, CDR1 is SQVTM and CDR2 is ANQGSEA. The V and J ends lost 3 bases and 5 bases, in that order; junction bases with no gene match: 3. The CDR3 extends over 13 amino acids. MiXCR, run by TCRdb on the 5' RACE reads, gives a single entry per CDR3 protein. The sample includes roughly 290,000 distinct CDR3 sequences, about 8.1% of them seen just once. The same data also contributed to another study, on yellow fever vaccine responses in identical twins.

Sequenced: memory (CD45RO+) T cells sorted from blood. The TCR originated in a woman aged 18-29 years in good health. J is TRBJ2-2 and V is TRBV29-1; 7 nucleotides match TRBD2. The DNA for the CDR3 is TGCAGCGTTGATAACGGGGGGACCGGGGAGCTGTTTTTT. Encoded protein: CSVDNGGTGELFF.